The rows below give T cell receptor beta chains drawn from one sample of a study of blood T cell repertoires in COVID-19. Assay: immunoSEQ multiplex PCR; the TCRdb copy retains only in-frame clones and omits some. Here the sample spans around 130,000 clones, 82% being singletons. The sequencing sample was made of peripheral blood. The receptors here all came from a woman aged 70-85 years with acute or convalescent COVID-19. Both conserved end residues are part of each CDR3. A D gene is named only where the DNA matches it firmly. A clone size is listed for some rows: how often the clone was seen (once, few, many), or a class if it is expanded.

CASSLNGGGNEKLFF | TGTGCCAGCAGCCTGAACGGGGGAGGTAATGAAAAACTGTTTTTT | TRBJ1-4 | TRBV21-1 | . | .
CASSHDASLDFQYF | TGTGCCAGCAGCCATGATGCCAGTCTAGATTTTCAGTACTTC | TRBJ2-4 | TRBV3-1/TRBV3-2 | . | .
CASSPDRSLYGYTF | TGTGCCAGCAGCCCTGACAGGTCCCTCTATGGCTACACCTTC | TRBJ1-2 | TRBV7-8 | . | few
CASSPTLRDRDNEQFF | TGTGCCAGCAGCCCTACGCTCCGGGACAGAGACAATGAGCAGTTCTTC | TRBJ2-1 | TRBV5-4 | TRBD1 | once
CASSLDRGRLSNQPQHF | TGTGCCAGTAGTTTGGACAGGGGGCGCTTAAGCAATCAGCCCCAGCATTTT | TRBJ1-5 | TRBV19 | TRBD1 | .
CASSSGTPSTDTQYF | TGTGCCAGCAGCTCCGGGACACCTAGCACAGATACGCAGTATTTT | TRBJ2-3 | TRBV5-4 | . | .
CASSQDRDRVTEAFF | TGTGCCAGCAGCCAAGACCGGGACAGGGTCACTGAAGCTTTCTTT | TRBJ1-1 | TRBV4-2 | TRBD1 | .
CASSGDRVIGELFF | TGTGCCAGCAGTGGGGACAGGGTCATAGGGGAGCTGTTTTTT | TRBJ2-2 | TRBV11-2 | TRBD1 | .
CASSEGDNSNQPQHF | TGTGCCAGCAGTGAGGGAGACAATAGCAATCAGCCCCAGCATTTT | TRBJ1-5 | TRBV2 | . | .
CASSYGQFEQYF | TGTGCCAGCAGTTACGGACAGTTCGAGCAGTACTTC | TRBJ2-7 | TRBV12-3/TRBV12-4 | . | .
CAWSPAGSHTEAFF | TGTGCCTGGAGCCCGGCAGGGTCGCACACTGAAGCTTTCTTT | TRBJ1-1 | TRBV30 | . | .
CASSGPLAGGHLTDTQYF | TGTGCCAGCAGCGGCCCCCTAGCGGGGGGCCACTTAACAGATACGCAGTATTTT | TRBJ2-3 | TRBV6-2/TRBV6-3 | TRBD2 | .
CASSLLVRGRGRTGELFF | TGTGCCAGCAGCTTATTAGTTAGGGGGCGAGGCCGCACCGGGGAGCTGTTTTTT | TRBJ2-2 | TRBV7-7 | TRBD1 | few
CASSRLQGLAGNEQFF | TGTGCCAGCAGCCGACTGCAGGGACTAGCGGGGAATGAGCAGTTCTTC | TRBJ2-1 | TRBV3-1/TRBV3-2 | TRBD2 | .
CASSSRRGGAIGELFF | TGTGCCAGCAGCTCCCGGCGGGGGGGGGCGATCGGGGAGCTGTTTTTT | TRBJ2-2 | TRBV7-2 | TRBD2 | .
CASSPGTGRQTQYF | TGTGCCAGCAGCCCGGGGACAGGGAGGCAGACCCAGTACTTC | TRBJ2-5 | TRBV7-2 | TRBD1 | .
CASSLGGGVSYEQYF | TGCGCCAGCAGCTTGGGCGGAGGGGTATCCTACGAGCAGTACTTC | TRBJ2-7 | TRBV5-1 | . | .
CATSRWDKNYGYTF | TGTGCCACCAGCAGATGGGACAAAAACTATGGCTACACCTTC | TRBJ1-2 | TRBV15 | . | .
CASSLFSGEGNEQFF | TGTGCCAGCAGCTTATTTTCAGGGGAAGGGAATGAGCAGTTCTTC | TRBJ2-1 | TRBV11-3 | . | .
CASSLRGTPEAFF | TGTGCCAGCAGTCTCAGAGGAACCCCCGAAGCTTTCTTT | TRBJ1-1 | TRBV6-6 | . | .
CASSQDVRGSVRDTQYF | TGCGCCAGCAGCCAAGATGTCCGGGGTTCGGTGCGGGATACGCAGTATTTT | TRBJ2-3 | TRBV4-3 | . | .
CASSNGFAGQPFSGTF | TGTGCCAGCAGCAACGGGTTCGCAGGACAGCCCTTTAGTGGCACCTTC | TRBJ1-2 | TRBV6-2/TRBV6-3 | . | .
CASKGTGNSPLHF | TGTGCCAGTAAGGGGACAGGTAATTCACCCCTCCACTTT | TRBJ1-6 | TRBV19 | TRBD1 | .
CASSLSGGYGYTF | TGTGCCAGCAGCTTGTCAGGGGGCTATGGCTACACCTTC | TRBJ1-2 | TRBV5-6 | TRBD1 | once
CSASMTNQPQHF | TGCAGTGCTAGTATGACTAATCAGCCCCAGCATTTT | TRBJ1-5 | TRBV20-1 | . | .
CASSQEGGAVYGYTF | TGCGCCAGCAGCCAAGAGGGAGGAGCGGTCTATGGCTACACCTTC | TRBJ1-2 | TRBV4-3 | . | .
CASSPRQVSGNTIYF | TGTGCCAGCAGCCCCCGGCAGGTCTCTGGAAACACCATATATTTT | TRBJ1-3 | TRBV9 | . | few
CASSETGWQPQHF | TGTGCCAGCAGTGAAACAGGGTGGCAGCCCCAGCATTTT | TRBJ1-5 | TRBV6-1 | . | .
CASSPGGVSSPLHF | TGTGCCAGCAGCCCGGGGGGGGTTAGTTCACCCCTCCACTTT | TRBJ1-6 | TRBV13 | . | .
CASSLEPGGPYEQYF | TGTGCCAGCAGCTTAGAGCCGGGGGGGCCGTACGAGCAGTACTTC | TRBJ2-7 | TRBV11-2 | TRBD2 | .
CASSFQGASYEQYF | TGTGCCAGCAGCTTTCAGGGGGCTTCCTACGAGCAGTACTTC | TRBJ2-7 | TRBV7-2 | TRBD1 | .
CASSPGQGARTDTQYF | TGTGCCAGCAGCCCCGGACAGGGGGCGCGGACAGATACGCAGTATTTT | TRBJ2-3 | TRBV11-3 | TRBD1 | .
CASALTGRRYGYTF | TGTGCCAGCGCCCTCACGGGGAGACGATATGGCTACACCTTC | TRBJ1-2 | TRBV7-2 | . | .
CASSLDGGRGNEQFF | TGTGCCAGCAGCTTAGACGGGGGTCGGGGCAATGAGCAGTTCTTC | TRBJ2-1 | TRBV7-9 | . | .
CASRRQDTEAFF | TGTGCCAGCAGGCGACAGGACACTGAAGCTTTCTTT | TRBJ1-1 | TRBV12-3/TRBV12-4 | . | .
CASSLGQGIGGRAQHF | TGTGCCAGCAGCTTGGGACAGGGGATAGGAGGGAGGGCCCAGCATTTT | TRBJ1-5 | TRBV5-5 | TRBD1 | .
CASRPDSGANTGELFF | TGCGCCAGCAGACCCGATAGCGGAGCGAACACCGGGGAGCTGTTTTTT | TRBJ2-2 | TRBV4-3 | . | .
CASSVDPYRAGNYGYTF | TGTGCCAGCAGTGTTGACCCCTACAGGGCAGGGAACTATGGCTACACCTTC | TRBJ1-2 | TRBV6-1 | . | .
CASSPGSGQETQYF | TGTGCCAGCAGCCCGGGAAGCGGACAAGAGACCCAGTACTTC | TRBJ2-5 | TRBV7-2 | . | .
CASSQGEGNTEAFF | TGCGCCAGCAGCCAAGGGGAGGGGAACACTGAAGCTTTCTTT | TRBJ1-1 | TRBV4-1 | . | .